The 15 T cell receptor beta chains listed next were all sequenced from one sample in a study of T-cell reconstitution after alpha-beta-depleted transplantation in children. Unique molecular identifiers were built into the TCRbeta library. One entry per CDR3 protein results from TCRdb running MiXCR on the PCR reads. The table lists 300,000 to 350,000 distinct CDR3 sequences, around 20% of them singletons. Here the sequenced sample was PBMCs, mostly from graft donor cells, taken 180 days after TCRalphabeta/CD19-depleted stem cell transplant. All receptors come from a male patient under 18 who had a stem cell transplant for acute lymphoblastic leukemia, so the T cells may come from the graft donor.

This clonotype was observed a handful of times. The J gene is TRBJ2-1, the V gene TRBV24-1, with a possible D match to TRBD2 (6 bases). Germline CDR1 KGHDR, CDR2 SFDVKD. The CDR3 loop spans 17 amino acids. V was pared by 9 bases and J by 9 bases, with 29 bases between. CDR3 coding DNA: TGTGCCACCTTTGCCCCGGGAGACGCGGGTTCCCAATGTGAGCAGTTCTTC. Amino acid sequence: CATFAPGDAGSQCEQFF.

The genes are TRBV12-3 or TRBV12-4 and TRBJ2-1; no firm D call. V was shortened by 7 bases and J by 10 bases, with 11 bases between the two germline ends. The CDR3 sequence is 11 residues long. The CDR3 spells CASKLDAEQFF. For the CDR3, the DNA is TGTGCCAGCAAGTTGGACGCCGAGCAGTTCTTC.

The V gene is TRBV25-1, the J gene TRBJ1-3; tentatively, D is TRBD1 (5 bases). Trimming removed 3 bases at V and 2 bases at J, with 11 bases between. CDR3 length: 15 residues. From germline, CDR1 is MGHDK and CDR2 SYGVNS. The CDR3, as DNA: TGTGCCAGCAGTGAGGCAGGGCCTCCTGGAAACACCATATATTTT. Encoded protein: CASSEAGPPGNTIYF. The full variable domain, in which reference TRBV25-1 and TRBJ1-3 provide the parts outside the CDR3, is EADIYQTPRYLVIGTGKKITLECSQTMGHDKMYWYQQDPGMELHLIHYSYGVNSTEKGDLSSESTVSRIRTEHFPLTLESARPSHTSQYLCASSEAGPPGNTIYFGEGSWLTVV.

The chain links TRBV7-9 to TRBJ2-1; perhaps TRBD2 as D (7 bases). In germline, CDR1 is SEHNR, CDR2 FQNEAQ (reference sequence). The CDR3 is 16 residues long. V lost 1 base, J lost 5 bases, and 15 bases lay in between. The CDR3 coding sequence is TGTGCCAGCAGCTTAGGGTGGGGGGGACAAGACAATGAGCAGTTCTTC. Encoded protein: CASSLGWGGQDNEQFF.

This clonotype was counted only a few times. The chain joins TRBV6-5 to TRBJ2-7; D call uncertain. Trimming took 4 bases from V and 4 from J, leaving 17 bases between them. The CDR3 has 15 residues. Germline-derived CDR1 and CDR2 are MNHEY and SVGAGI. This CDR3 reads CASSSKHARTYEQYF. DNA for the CDR3: TGTGCCAGCAGTTCAAAACACGCACGAACGTACGAGCAGTACTTC.

This clonotype was observed a handful of times. This chain links TRBV7-6 with TRBJ2-2, with TRBD1 matching 7 bases. CDR1 and CDR2 from the germline V gene are SGHVS and FNYEAQ. CDR3 length: 15 amino acids. Trimming at V came to 5 bases and at J to 2 bases, leaving 5 bases not matched to a gene. The CDR3 here is CASSRQGTNTGELFF. The CDR3 nucleotides read TGTGCCAGCAGCCGACAGGGAACCAACACCGGGGAGCTGTTTTTT.

CDR3: CASSNPSGDTEAFF. The CDR3 DNA reads as TGTGCCAGCAGCAACCCCTCGGGGGACACTGAAGCTTTCTTT. This chain connects TRBV9 to TRBJ1-1, with a tentative D call TRBD1 (5 bases). The V end was cut by 4 bases, the J end by 3 bases, with 13 bases between. The germline V gene encodes CDR1 SGDLS and CDR2 YYNGEE. The CDR3 loop spans 14 amino acids. The full variable domain, in which reference TRBV9 and TRBJ1-1 provide the parts outside the CDR3, is DSGVTQTPKHLITATGQRVTLRCSPRSGDLSVYWYQQSLDQGLQFLIQYYNGEERAKGNILERFSAQQFPDLHSELNLSSLELGDSALYFCASSNPSGDTEAFFGQGTRLTVV.

The gene calls are TRBV6-1 and TRBJ1-5; D is ambiguous. The CDR3 spans 14 residues. The germline V and J ends were trimmed by 1 base and 7 bases, with 11 bases remaining between them. Germline CDR1 reads MNHNS; CDR2 reads SASEGT. In nucleotides, the CDR3 is TGTGCCAGCAGTGAAGGGATTTCGCAGCAGCCCCAGCATTTT. Protein product: CASSEGISQQPQHF.

The chain is built from TRBV12-3 or TRBV12-4 and TRBJ2-5, with 7 bases identical to TRBD1. The CDR3 consists of 13 residues. Trimming at V came to 4 bases and at J to 5 bases, leaving 4 bases not matched to a gene. The CDR3 here is CASSWTGKETQYF. As DNA, the CDR3 is TGTGCCAGCAGTTGGACAGGAAAGGAGACCCAGTACTTC.

This clonotype turned up a few times. The chain joins TRBV6-1 to TRBJ2-1; D possibly corresponds to TRBD1 (6 bases). V lost 6 bases and J 6 bases, leaving 12 bases between the germline ends. Germline CDR1 is MNHNS and CDR2 is SASEGT. CDR3 length: 13 amino acids. The CDR3 nucleotides read TGTGCCAGCAGCCACCCGACAGGCAATGAGCAGTTCTTC. As protein: CASSHPTGNEQFF.

This chain connects TRBV6-1 to TRBJ2-1, with 14 nucleotides matching TRBD2. V lost 6 bases to trimming and J lost 1 base; unmatched junction nucleotides: 8. CDR3 length: 18 amino acids. Germline V gene data show CDR1 as MNHNS and CDR2 as SASEGT. CDR3 sequence reads: CASSLGLAGGNSYNEQFF. The CDR3 DNA is TGTGCCAGCAGCCTCGGACTAGCGGGAGGAAATTCCTACAATGAGCAGTTCTTC.

This clonotype was counted many times. The chain joins TRBV12-3 or TRBV12-4 to TRBJ2-7; D call uncertain. Trimming took 3 bases from V and 7 from J, leaving 10 bases between them. CDR3 length: 12 residues. The CDR3 DNA reads TGTGCCAGCAGTTTCCTAGGAAGGGAGCAGTACTTC. Translation gives CASSFLGREQYF.

This clonotype came up a few times. J is TRBJ2-2 and V is TRBV20-1; 12 nucleotides line up with TRBD2. The CDR3 is 14 residues long. V shed 5 bases and J 4 bases; nucleotides not matched to a gene: 2. Germline CDR1 reads DFQATT; CDR2 reads SNEGSKA (reference sequence). CDR3 loop: CSALAGGFTGELFF. Written as DNA, the CDR3 is TGCAGTGCTCTAGCGGGAGGGTTCACCGGGGAGCTGTTTTTT.

This clonotype was seen a few times. The rearrangement uses TRBV7-2 and TRBJ2-1; 10 positions match TRBD2. Germline V gene lookup returns CDR1 SGHTA and CDR2 FQGNSA. This CDR3 is built from 16 residues. With 4 bases clipped from V and 3 bases from J, the junction kept 6 bases outside the gene matches. This CDR3 reads CASSYLSGRHYNEQFF. CDR3 coding DNA: TGTGCCAGCAGCTACCTTAGCGGGAGGCACTACAATGAGCAGTTCTTC.

This chain uses TRBV20-1 with TRBJ1-4; D might be TRBD1 (5 bases). Deletions cut 3 bases from V and 4 bases from J, with 6 bases between. The CDR3 spans 12 residues. CDR1 is DFQATT and CDR2 is SNEGSKA in the germline V gene (reference sequence). The CDR3 is CSARTDNEKLFF. The CDR3 DNA reads TGCAGTGCTAGGACAGATAATGAAAAACTGTTTTTT.